The 4 T cell receptor beta chains below were found in one sample sequenced in a study of T cell responses to AZD1222 COVID-19 vaccine. Clones were sequenced by immunoSEQ multiplex PCR, and TCRdb holds only the in-frame ones, with some missing. The data contain around 100,000 clones, roughly nine tenths of them singletons. The sample consisted of peripheral blood, taken on day 0 of AZD1222 vaccination. The receptors here all came from an adult in good health.

The rearrangement uses TRBV24-1 and TRBJ2-1; 8 positions agree with TRBD2. Germline assignment: CDR1 KGHDR and CDR2 SFDVKD. The CDR3 length is 16 residues. With V trimmed by 3 bases and J by 1 base, 4 bases remained unmatched. CDR3 amino acids: CATSDLGGGSYNEQFF. The CDR3 DNA reads as TGTGCCACCAGTGATCTCGGGGGGGGGTCCTACAATGAGCAGTTCTTC.

This chain links TRBV9 with TRBJ2-3; TRBD2 aligns across 8 bases. Germline CDR1 is SGDLS and CDR2 is YYNGEE. The CDR3 runs to 14 residues. Germline trimming cut 0 bases from V and 6 bases from J; bases unmatched to any gene: 3. CDR3 in DNA: TGTGCCAGCAGCGTAGTAGCGGGAATTGATACGCAGTATTTT. Amino acid sequence: CASSVVAGIDTQYF. Using reference TRBV9 and TRBJ2-3 for the parts outside the CDR3, the full variable domain is DSGVTQTPKHLITATGQRVTLRCSPRSGDLSVYWYQQSLDQGLQFLIQYYNGEERAKGNILERFSAQQFPDLHSELNLSSLELGDSALYFCASSVVAGIDTQYFGPGTRLTVL.

The V call is TRBV7-2, the J call TRBJ2-7; 10 bases line up with TRBD2. The germline V gene has CDR1 SGHTA and CDR2 FQGNSA. The trim removed 1 base at V and 5 bases at J, leaving 5 bases unmatched. CDR3 size: 15 residues. For the CDR3, the DNA is TGTGCCAGCAGCTTAGTTGCTAGCGGGAGTGACGAGCAGTACTTC. Residues: CASSLVASGSDEQYF.

Only one count was recorded for this clone. The DNA of the CDR3 is TGCGCCAGCAGCAAACAGGGGTGGCACAATGAGCAGTTCTTC. Its protein is CASSKQGWHNEQFF. The V call is TRBV5-1, the J call TRBJ2-1, with 7 bases lining up with TRBD1. CDR3 size: 14 residues. J lost 5 bases, V lost 4 bases, and 6 bases had no gene match. The germline gives CDR1 SGHRS, CDR2 YFSETQ.